The rows below give T cell receptor beta chains drawn from one sample of a study of a mutant IDH1 vaccine in newly diagnosed glioma. For these receptors, no antigen is known. TCRdb's table, derived via immunoSEQ multiplex PCR, lists solely in-frame clones and lacks some. The sample includes around 30,000 clones, over 75% seen only once; the top ten take approximately 2.4%. Sequencing was performed on PBMCs, taken from a glioma patient whose treatment included an IDH1 peptide vaccine. These TCRs come from a man aged 40-55 years with glioma. Each CDR3 is given with its conserved first and last residue. The order of the fields is J gene, D gene, clone size, V gene, CDR3 protein, CDR3 DNA. A D gene is named only where the DNA matches it firmly. Clone size is not always given. Where it is, it says once, few, many or a class for expanded clones.

>TRBJ2-3|.|once|TRBV7-2
CASSLGPAIDTQYF
TGTGCCAGCAGCTTGGGTCCTGCGATCGATACGCAGTATTTT
>TRBJ2-7|.|.|TRBV27
CASSSRLSSYEQYF
TGTGCCAGCAGTTCACGGTTAAGCTCCTACGAGCAGTACTTC
>TRBJ1-1|.|.|TRBV29-1
CSVVLTGDEAFF
TGCAGCGTTGTGCTGACAGGTGATGAAGCTTTCTTT
>TRBJ2-1|.|few|TRBV20-1
CSEEGHNEQFF
TGCAGTGAGGAGGGCCACAATGAGCAGTTCTTC
>TRBJ1-2|TRBD1|.|TRBV5-1
CASSSLGTGNYGYTF
TGCGCCAGCAGCTCCCTTGGGACAGGGAACTATGGCTACACCTTC
>TRBJ1-4|.|.|TRBV29-1
CSVESGHKLFF
TGCAGCGTTGAGTCGGGGCACAAACTGTTTTTT
>TRBJ1-2|.|.|TRBV11-2
CASSPTMGSYGYTF
TGTGCCAGCAGCCCTACGATGGGATCCTATGGCTACACCTTC
>TRBJ2-2|TRBD1|.|TRBV5-1
CASSLNSGTGGAGELFF
TGCGCCAGCAGCTTAAACTCCGGGACAGGGGGCGCCGGGGAGCTGTTTTTT
>TRBJ2-1|TRBD2|.|TRBV25-1
CASGLAASSYNEQFF
TGTGCCAGCGGACTAGCGGCGAGCTCCTACAATGAGCAGTTCTTC
>TRBJ2-7|TRBD1|.|TRBV7-8
CASSLEQGVYEQYF
TGTGCCAGCAGCTTAGAACAGGGGGTTTACGAGCAGTACTTC
>TRBJ1-2|.|.|TRBV7-9
CASSLGLPLNYGYTF
TGTGCCAGCAGCTTAGGACTTCCTCTTAACTATGGCTACACCTTC
>TRBJ2-2|.|medium-sized|TRBV7-8
CASSLAYGGSRGSKDTGELFF
TGTGCCAGCAGCTTAGCTTATGGCGGGTCTAGGGGTAGTAAGGACACCGGGGAGCTGTTTTTT
>TRBJ2-2|.|once|TRBV19
CASSIGGTNTGELFF
TGTGCCAGTAGTATAGGTGGGACGAACACCGGGGAGCTGTTTTTT
>TRBJ1-2|.|.|TRBV19
CASSTTVYGYTF
TGTGCCAGTAGTACGACAGTTTATGGCTACACCTTC
>TRBJ2-7|TRBD1|few|TRBV5-1
CASRRTGDEQYF
TGCGCCAGCAGGCGGACAGGGGACGAGCAGTACTTC
>TRBJ1-1|.|.|TRBV28
CASTPGGIRTEAFF
TGTGCCAGCACCCCTGGGGGGATTCGGACTGAAGCTTTCTTT
>TRBJ1-1|.|few|TRBV4-1
CASSRSLMNTEAFF
TGCGCCAGCAGCCGGTCTCTTATGAACACTGAAGCTTTCTTT
>TRBJ2-3|.|.|TRBV28
CASSWGVVGKKGNTQYF
TGTGCCAGCAGTTGGGGGGTAGTGGGGAAAAAGGGAAATACGCAGTATTTT
>TRBJ2-3|.|.|TRBV28
CASSLVGQDTQYF
TGTGCCAGCAGTTTAGTGGGCCAAGATACGCAGTATTTT
>TRBJ2-3|.|.|TRBV9
CASSVDPSTDTQYF
TGTGCCAGCAGCGTAGACCCCAGCACAGATACGCAGTATTTT